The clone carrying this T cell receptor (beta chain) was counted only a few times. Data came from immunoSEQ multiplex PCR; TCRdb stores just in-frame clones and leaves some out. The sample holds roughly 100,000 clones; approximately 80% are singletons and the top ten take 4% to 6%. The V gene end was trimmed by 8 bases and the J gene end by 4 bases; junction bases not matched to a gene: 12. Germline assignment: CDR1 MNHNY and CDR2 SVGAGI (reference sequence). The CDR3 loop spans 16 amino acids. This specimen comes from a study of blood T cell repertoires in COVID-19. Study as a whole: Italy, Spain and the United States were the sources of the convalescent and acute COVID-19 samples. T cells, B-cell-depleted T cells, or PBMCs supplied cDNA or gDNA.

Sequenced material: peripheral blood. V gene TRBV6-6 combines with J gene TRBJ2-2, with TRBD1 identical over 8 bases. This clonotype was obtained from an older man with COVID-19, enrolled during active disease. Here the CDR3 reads CASSDPGQVATGELFF. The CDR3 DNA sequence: TGTGCCAGCTCGGATCCGGGACAGGTGGCCACCGGGGAGCTGTTTTTT.